Below, 29 T cell receptor gamma chains from the same sample are listed, as sequenced in a study of gamma-delta chains in newborns, infants, children. TCRdb applied CATT to the reads for clone calling. Of 2,500 to 3,500 gamma-chain clones in the sample, roughly 28% are singletons; the top ten hold approximately 20%. The source material was blood. The receptors stem from a child who was a newborn, infant or young child, either healthy, febrile or measles-vaccinated (not recorded which).

The sample holds a few counts of this clone. The rearrangement uses TRGV9 and TRGJP. This CDR3 contains 16 residues. Per germline, CDR1 GITISATS and CDR2 ISYDGTV (reference sequence). The V segment lost 6 bases and the J segment 4 bases; nucleotides outside the gene matches: 6. The CDR3 DNA reads as TGTGCCTTGTGGACCCACCAAGAGTTGGGCAAAAAAATCAAGGTATTT. This codes for CALWTHQELGKKIKVF.

To note about this clone: A far larger clone is one base from this, pointing to a likely read error. Other DNA sequences in the sample encode the same CDR3. The genes are TRGV9 and TRGJP. Germline CDR1 reads GITISATS; CDR2 reads ISYDGTV (reference sequence). There are 17 residues in the CDR3. The CDR3 sequence: CALWEARKELGKKIKVF. CDR3 sequence (DNA): TGTGCCTTGTGGGAGGCCCGTAAAGAGCTGGGCAAAAAAATCAAGGTATTT.

This clone is judged large (0.1 to 1%). In the same sample, other DNA sequences code for this CDR3. The genes are TRGV9 and TRGJP. The CDR3 sequence is 17 residues long. V lost 0 bases and J lost 6; bases outside the gene matches: 5. Germline CDR1 GITISATS, CDR2 ISYDGTV (reference sequence). CDR3 residues: CALWEVSGELGKKIKVF. CDR3 coding DNA: TGTGCCTTGTGGGAGGTGTCGGGAGAGTTGGGCAAAAAAATCAAGGTATTT.

This chain uses TRGV9 with TRGJP. Germline V gene lookup returns CDR1 GITISATS and CDR2 ISYDGTV (reference sequence). V gave up 2 bases and J gave up 6 bases; unmatched junction bases: 10. The CDR3 is 18 amino acids. The CDR3 coding sequence is TGTGCCTTGTGGGAGGATGCACCTCGAGAGTTGGGCAAAAAAATCAAGGTATTT. Its protein product is CALWEDAPRELGKKIKVF.

The count of this clone is one. At one end, the junction sequence differs from germline, possibly due to a read error. This sequence joins TRGV9 and TRGJP. CDR1 is GITISATS, CDR2 ISYDGTV, per germline (reference sequence). The CDR3 extends over 19 amino acids. The CDR3 is CALWGVHSLQELGKKIKVF. CDR3 nucleotide sequence: TGTGCCTTGTGGGGGGTGCACTCCCTTCAAGAGCTGGGAAAAAAAATCAAGGTATTT.

Regarding this clone: With a much larger clone just one base away, this may be a read error. The chain recombines TRGV9 with TRGJP. This CDR3 is 17 amino acids long. The V gene's germline CDR1 is GITISATS and CDR2 ISYDGTV (reference sequence). Losses at the gene ends were 0 bases for V and 6 bases for J; bases not matched to a gene: 5. CDR3 in amino acids: CALWEVRPELGKKIKVF. In nucleotides, the CDR3 is TGTGCCTTGTGGGAGGTGCGGCCAGAGTTGGGCAAAAAAATCAAGGTATTT.

This chain connects TRGV9 to TRGJP. The germline gives CDR1 GITISATS, CDR2 ISYDGTV (reference sequence). With V trimmed by 5 bases and J by 3 bases, 10 bases remained unmatched. The CDR3 extends over 18 amino acids. The CDR3 loop is CALWAVPKQELGKKIKVF. The CDR3 bases are TGTGCCTTGTGGGCTGTCCCAAAGCAAGAGTTGGGCAAAAAAATCAAGGTATTT.

Notes on this clone: A read error may explain this, as a much larger clone is one base away. This chain connects TRGV2 to TRGJ1 or TRGJ2. The V gene end was trimmed by 0 bases and the J gene end by 8 bases; junction bases not matched to a gene: 4. This CDR3 spans 12 amino acids. Germline CDR1 is EGSNGY and CDR2 is YDSYNSKV. The CDR3 here is CATWDGPDKKLF. The CDR3 region has the DNA TGTGCCACCTGGGACGGGCCTGATAAGAAACTCTTT.

This clone came up a few times. The V and J genes are TRGV9 and TRGJP. The CDR3 covers 15 residues. V lost 5 bases to trimming and J lost 7 bases; unmatched junction nucleotides: 5. The germline V gene encodes CDR1 GITISATS and CDR2 ISYDGTV (reference sequence). DNA for the CDR3: TGTGCCTTGTGGGGAGGGGAGTTGGGCAAAAAAATCAAGGTATTT. Its protein is CALWGGELGKKIKVF.

This clone is categorized as large. The same CDR3 arises from other DNA sequences in this sample as well. The chain employs TRGV9 and TRGJP. This CDR3 has 15 amino acids. Per germline, CDR1 GITISATS and CDR2 ISYDGTV (reference sequence). V shed 5 bases and J 6 bases; nucleotides not matched to a gene: 4. CDR3 in DNA: TGTGCCTTGTGGGCCCGAGAGTTGGGCAAAAAAATCAAGGTATTT. Amino acids: CALWARELGKKIKVF.

By share of the sample, this clone is medium-sized. A read error may produce the germline difference seen at one junction end. The chain couples TRGV8 to TRGJP1. This CDR3 is 9 amino acids long. CDR1 is VENAVY and CDR2 is YDSYNSRV in the germline V gene. The CDR3 DNA is TGTACCACTGGTTGGTTCAAGATATTT. Residues: CTTGWFKIF.

The chain carries TRGV2 and TRGJ1 or TRGJ2. This CDR3 has 15 residues. The ends lost 2 bases at V and 5 bases at J; junction bases unmatched: 12. Germline V gene sequence: CDR1 EGSNGY, CDR2 YDSYNSKV. The CDR3 sequence is CATWDVFKGDYKKLF. As DNA, the CDR3 is TGTGCCACCTGGGACGTATTCAAAGGAGATTATAAGAAACTCTTT.

V and J are TRGV9 and TRGJ1 or TRGJ2. With 6 bases clipped from V and 4 bases from J, the junction kept 6 bases outside the gene matches. CDR1 GITISATS and CDR2 ISYDGTV come from the germline V gene (reference sequence). The CDR3 length is 12 residues. This CDR3 is CALWFGYYKKLF. The CDR3 DNA reads as TGTGCCTTGTGGTTCGGCTATTATAAGAAACTCTTT.

This clone was counted only a few times. The V call is TRGV9, the J call TRGJ1 or TRGJ2. The CDR3 length is 14 residues. The V and J ends lost 0 bases and 8 bases, in that order; junction bases with no gene match: 10. Germline V gene data show CDR1 as GITISATS and CDR2 as ISYDGTV (reference sequence). DNA of the CDR3: TGTGCCTTGTGGGAGGTGGTAAGGGGGAATAAGAAACTCTTT. Amino acid sequence: CALWEVVRGNKKLF.

With regard to this clone: A much larger clone lies one base from this, so it may be a read error. The CDR3 protein is CALWGANPQELGKKIKVF. CDR3 in DNA: TGTGCCTTGTGGGGGGCAAATCCGCAAGAGTTGGGCAAAAAAATCAAGGTATTT. The rearrangement links TRGV9 to TRGJP. The CDR3 extends over 18 amino acids. The V gene end was trimmed by 5 bases and the J gene end by 3 bases; junction bases not matched to a gene: 10. Germline loops: CDR1 GITISATS, CDR2 ISYDGTV (reference sequence).

Only a few counts were recorded for this clone. This sample also contains other DNA sequences that code for the same CDR3. The chain carries TRGV9 and TRGJP. V shed 4 bases and J 7 bases; nucleotides not matched to a gene: 13. In germline, CDR1 is GITISATS, CDR2 ISYDGTV (reference sequence). The CDR3 has 18 amino acids. CDR3 amino acids: CALWESYEGELGKKIKVF. CDR3 nucleotide sequence: TGTGCCTTGTGGGAATCCTACGAGGGGGAGTTGGGCAAAAAAATCAAGGTATTT.

As concerns this clone: TCRdb attributes to this sequence the protein of a much larger clone, which differs from the DNA translation at residue 5; a read error is likely, and the protein displayed is translated from the DNA. J is TRGJP and V is TRGV9. The germline CDR1 and CDR2 sequences are GITISATS and ISYDGTV (reference sequence). The CDR3 covers 15 residues. V trimming: 6 bases; J trimming: 8 bases; junction bases outside the gene matches: 7. In DNA, the CDR3 is TGTGCCTTGTGGTATAGAAAGTTGGGCAAAAAAATCAAGGTATTT. Residues: CALWYRKLGKKIKVF.

Note on this clone: Compared with germline, one end of the junction differs, possibly owing to a read error. J is TRGJ1 or TRGJ2 and V is TRGV8. Per the germline V gene, CDR1 is VENAVY and CDR2 is YDSYNSRV. The CDR3 contains 12 residues. The CDR3 region has the DNA TGTGCCGCCTGGGATCGTTATTATAAGAAACTCTTT. The encoded protein is CAAWDRYYKKLF.

V and J are TRGV9 and TRGJ1 or TRGJ2. Looked up from germline, CDR1 is GITISATS and CDR2 is ISYDGTV (reference sequence). J was trimmed by 2 bases and V by 0 bases; bases with no gene match: 19. CDR3 size: 19 residues. CDR3 nucleotide sequence: TGTGCCTTGTGGGAGGTGGGCCCTCCCCTGGACATGTATTATTATAAGAAACTCTTT. Translation: CALWEVGPPLDMYYYKKLF.

In this sample, this clone turned up a few times. The chain couples TRGV9 to TRGJP. In germline, CDR1 is GITISATS, CDR2 ISYDGTV (reference sequence). The V segment lost 3 bases and the J segment 9 bases; nucleotides outside the gene matches: 8. The CDR3 has 16 amino acids. The CDR3 loop reads CALWESTGLGKKIKVF. The CDR3 nucleotides read TGTGCCTTGTGGGAGTCGACAGGGTTGGGCAAAAAAATCAAGGTATTT.

The chain joins TRGV9 to TRGJP. The J segment lost 7 bases and the V segment lost 3 bases, leaving 9 bases of the junction unmatched. The CDR3 is made up of 17 amino acids. Looked up from germline, CDR1 is GITISATS and CDR2 is ISYDGTV (reference sequence). CDR3 protein: CALWESKGELGKKIKVF. The CDR3 DNA reads as TGTGCCTTGTGGGAGTCTAAGGGGGAGTTGGGCAAAAAAATCAAGGTATTT.

Concerning this clone: An end of the junction differs from the germline gene, which may be a read error. Distinct nucleotide sequences in the sample also encode this CDR3. CDR3 bases: TGTGCCCTGTGGGAGGTGCGGGGGGCCTATACCACTGGTTGGTTCAAGATATTT. This gives the protein CALWEVRGAYTTGWFKIF. The V gene is TRGV9, the J gene TRGJP1. This CDR3 has 18 amino acids. In germline, CDR1 is GITISATS, CDR2 ISYDGTV (reference sequence).

This clone qualifies as medium-sized. The chain carries TRGV9 and TRGJP. Trimming at V came to 3 bases and at J to 4 bases, leaving 9 bases not matched to a gene. Germline lookup yields CDR1 GITISATS and CDR2 ISYDGTV (reference sequence). CDR3 length: 18 residues. CDR3 bases: TGTGCCTTGTGGGAGTGGGGGTCCCAAGAGTTGGGCAAAAAAATCAAGGTATTT. This sequence encodes CALWEWGSQELGKKIKVF.

This chain uses TRGV9 with TRGJP. J lost 7 bases, V lost 0 bases, and 9 bases had no gene match. The CDR3 covers 18 residues. CDR1 and CDR2 from the germline V gene are GITISATS and ISYDGTV (reference sequence). As DNA, the CDR3 is TGTGCCTTGTGGGAGGTGCAAAAAGGGGAGTTGGGCAAAAAAATCAAGGTATTT. This gives the protein CALWEVQKGELGKKIKVF.

Comments on this clone: The same CDR3 can be traced to other DNA sequences in this sample. The chain has TRGV9 and TRGJP. This CDR3 spans 17 amino acids. Germline V gene data show CDR1 as GITISATS and CDR2 as ISYDGTV (reference sequence). The trim removed 0 bases at V and 6 bases at J, leaving 5 bases unmatched. The DNA of the CDR3 is TGTGCCTTGTGGGAGGTGCTAATAGAGTTGGGCAAAAAAATCAAGGTATTT. Residues: CALWEVLIELGKKIKVF.

As concerns this clone: Possible read error: a much larger clone is one base away. The genes are TRGV9 and TRGJP. CDR1 and CDR2 (germline): GITISATS, ISYDGTV (reference sequence). The CDR3 length is 17 residues. This chain's CDR3 is CALWEVPQELGKKIEVF. CDR3 coding DNA: TGTGCCTTGTGGGAGGTCCCACAAGAGTTGGGCAAAAAAATCGAGGTATTT.

In this sample, this clone is medium-sized. The chain uses TRGV8 and TRGJ1 or TRGJ2. The germline V gene has CDR1 VENAVY and CDR2 YDSYNSRV. This CDR3 is 10 amino acids long. V lost 5 bases and J lost 9; bases outside the gene matches: 4. CDR3 nucleotide sequence: TGTGCCACCTGGGCCCTTAAGAAACTCTTT. It yields the protein CATWALKKLF.

This clone has more than one count but fewer than ten. Other DNA variants within this sample encode the same CDR3. The chain couples TRGV9 to TRGJP. Germline assignment: CDR1 GITISATS and CDR2 ISYDGTV (reference sequence). Trimming at V came to 2 bases and at J to 4 bases, leaving 5 bases not matched to a gene. CDR3 length: 17 residues. The CDR3 DNA follows: TGTGCCTTGTGGGAGGCCGGCCAAGAGTTGGGCAAAAAAATCAAGGTATTT. Residues: CALWEAGQELGKKIKVF.

Only a few counts were recorded for this clone. Possible read error: a much larger clone is one base away. The same CDR3 also results from other DNA sequences found in this sample. The J gene is TRGJP, the V gene TRGV9. Germline CDR1 is GITISATS and CDR2 is ISYDGTV (reference sequence). The CDR3 loop spans 16 amino acids. The CDR3 DNA reads as TGTGCCTTGTGGGAGGCTCAAGAGTTGGGCAAAAAAATCAAGGTGTTT. Its translation: CALWEAQELGKKIKVF.